A single sample is the source of the 18 T cell receptor beta chains below, sequenced in a study of T cell repertoires in cytomegalovirus infection. These receptors have no identified antigens. TCRdb used MiXCR to reprocess the reads, holding one entry per CDR3 protein. Of more than 85,000 distinct CDR3 sequences listed, roughly 30% are singletons. The sequences come from CD8+ T cells from cultured PBMCs, collected from culture after CMV antigen stimulation. The receptors originated from a human donor in good health (CMV status not recorded). Some clones in this sample may be carry-over from other donors' samples.

The table lists this clonotype with a few counts. The chain has TRBV7-9 and TRBJ1-2; D is unclear. Germline CDR1 SEHNR, CDR2 FQNEAQ (reference sequence). V gave up 0 bases and J gave up 0 bases, with 8 bases separating them. This CDR3 spans 15 amino acids. The CDR3 DNA follows: TGTGCCAGCAGCTTAGCGCTGGGAGCTAACTATGGCTACACCTTC. Amino acid sequence: CASSLALGANYGYTF.

This sequence joins TRBV10-3 and TRBJ2-1, with 11 bases fitting TRBD2. The CDR3 totals 15 residues. CDR1 ENHRY and CDR2 SYGVKD come from the germline V gene. The ends lost 10 bases at V and 2 bases at J; junction bases unmatched: 7. CDR3 in DNA: TGTGCCACCCTTAGCGGGGGGGCCCCCTACAATGAGCAGTTCTTC. Its protein is CATLSGGAPYNEQFF.

CDR3 protein: CASNGPGGDPYEQYF. The DNA of the CDR3 is TGTGCCAGCAATGGACCGGGAGGGGATCCCTACGAGCAGTACTTC. The rearrangement joins TRBV12-3 or TRBV12-4 to TRBJ2-7; 8 bases fit TRBD2. The CDR3 totals 15 residues. J gave up 2 bases and V 7 bases, and 10 bases lay outside the gene matches.

The rearrangement links TRBV10-3 to TRBJ1-6; D may be TRBD1 (5 bases). Trimming removed 2 bases from V and 6 bases from J, with 11 bases in between. The CDR3 consists of 15 residues. Germline assignment: CDR1 ENHRY and CDR2 SYGVKD. CDR3 coding DNA: TGTGCCATCAGTGAGGACGGGGCCGGTAATTCACCCCTCCACTTT. It encodes CAISEDGAGNSPLHF.

A few counts support this clonotype. The CDR3 bases are TGTGCCAGCAGCTTAGATACGGATACGCAGTATTTT. Protein product: CASSLDTDTQYF. This chain uses TRBV11-2 with TRBJ2-3; D is unresolved. The CDR3 runs 12 residues. Germline-derived CDR1 and CDR2 are SGHAT and FQNNGV. With 0 bases removed from V and 6 bases from J, the gap between germline ends came to 4 bases. The full variable domain, its missing parts supplied by reference TRBV11-2 and TRBJ2-3, is EAGVAQSPRYKIIEKRQSVAFWCNPISGHATLYWYQQILGQGPKLLIQFQNNGVVDDSQLPKDRFSAERLKGVDSTLKIQPAKLEDSAVYLCASSLDTDTQYFGPGTRLTVL.

The V call is TRBV30, the J call TRBJ2-3; 8 bases are shared with TRBD1. The CDR3 spans 17 residues. CDR1 and CDR2 from the germline V gene are GTSNPN and SVGIG (reference sequence). The junction had 10 bases not matched to a gene; V was cut back by 0 bases and J by 2 bases. CDR3 residues: CAWSVWTGTKHTDTQYF. The CDR3 DNA is TGTGCCTGGAGTGTGTGGACAGGGACCAAGCACACAGATACGCAGTATTTT. The whole variable domain, filled in from reference TRBV30 and TRBJ2-3, reads SQTIHQWPATLVQPVGSPLSLECTVEGTSNPNLYWYRQAAGRGLQLLFYSVGIGQISSEVPQNLSASRPQDRQFILSSKKLLLSDSGFYLCAWSVWTGTKHTDTQYFGPGTRLTVL.

This clonotype has at least ten counts. V and J are TRBV4-1 and TRBJ1-1; D gene unclear. The CDR3 covers 15 residues. CDR1 is MGHRA and CDR2 is YSYEKL in the germline V gene. V was trimmed by 3 bases and J by 1 base, leaving 12 bases between them. Here the CDR3 reads CASSHSAGGNTEAFF. CDR3 bases: TGCGCCAGCAGCCACTCGGCGGGCGGGAACACTGAAGCTTTCTTT.

This clonotype was recorded a few times. The genes are TRBV12-3 or TRBV12-4 and TRBJ2-2; D call uncertain. CDR3 length: 13 amino acids. Trimming removed 5 bases from V and 2 bases from J, with 6 bases in between. CDR3 sequence: CASSAPNTGELFF. CDR3 coding DNA: TGTGCCAGCAGTGCCCCCAACACCGGGGAGCTGTTTTTT.

This chain connects TRBV7-9 to TRBJ1-6; D may be TRBD1 (5 bases). The V end lost 2 bases, the J end lost 7 bases, and 18 bases lay between the germline ends. Per germline, CDR1 SEHNR and CDR2 FQNEAQ (reference sequence). The CDR3 has 17 residues. In DNA, the CDR3 is TGTGCCAGCAGCTTACGCCGGCCTGGGGAGGGGAATTCACCCCTCCACTTT. This sequence encodes CASSLRRPGEGNSPLHF.

V is TRBV13 and J is TRBJ2-2, with D possibly TRBD2 on 6 matching bases. The V gene's germline CDR1 is PRHDT and CDR2 FYEKMQ (reference sequence). V lost 5 bases and J lost 2, with 18 bases in between. This CDR3 is 17 amino acids long. CDR3 sequence reads: CASSGGFGTPNTGELFF. CDR3 bases: TGTGCCAGCAGCGGGGGATTCGGGACTCCTAACACCGGGGAGCTGTTTTTT.

The chain has TRBV24-1 and TRBJ1-5; D call uncertain. Deletions cut 1 base from V and 9 bases from J, with 9 bases between. In germline, CDR1 is KGHDR, CDR2 SFDVKD. The CDR3 is 13 amino acids. The CDR3 spells CATSDLGGAPQHF. The CDR3 region has the DNA TGTGCCACCAGTGATTTAGGTGGCGCGCCCCAGCATTTT.

The rearrangement uses TRBV20-1 and TRBJ2-5, with 10 bases aligning to TRBD2. The CDR3 runs 15 residues. V lost 6 bases, J lost 1 base, and 8 bases stayed unmatched. Per the germline V gene, CDR1 is DFQATT and CDR2 is SNEGSKA (reference sequence). The CDR3 nucleotides are TGCAGTGCCACTGGACTAGCGGAACCCCAAGAGACCCAGTACTTC. It is translated as CSATGLAEPQETQYF.

This clonotype was seen at least ten times. V gene TRBV7-8 combines with J gene TRBJ1-1, with D unresolved. Germline CDR1 and CDR2: SGHVS and FQNEAQ. There are 15 residues in the CDR3. Trimming pared 6 bases from V and 1 base from J, leaving 15 bases between. The CDR3 loop reads CASSPARTGNTEAFF. The CDR3 region has the DNA TGTGCCAGCAGTCCGGCCCGGACGGGGAACACTGAAGCTTTCTTT.

This clonotype was detected once. The genes are TRBV9 and TRBJ1-5; D is ambiguous. Looked up from germline, CDR1 is SGDLS and CDR2 is YYNGEE. Trimming stripped 3 bases from V and 7 bases from J, with 11 bases between. The CDR3 spans 13 residues. The CDR3 protein is CASSGEGEQPQHF. The CDR3, as DNA: TGTGCCAGCAGCGGCGAGGGCGAACAGCCCCAGCATTTT.

This clonotype was picked up a small number of times. The chain uses TRBV7-2 and TRBJ1-1, with 8 positions matching TRBD1. The CDR3 length is 14 residues. CDR1 SGHTA and CDR2 FQGNSA come from the germline V gene. V was pared by 5 bases and J by 7 bases, with 9 bases of the junction left unmatched. For the CDR3, the DNA is TGTGCCAGCAGCCTACTCGGACAGGGAGGTGAAGCTTTCTTT. Its protein is CASSLLGQGGEAFF.

This clonotype came up many times. V gene TRBV7-6 combines with J gene TRBJ1-1, with D maybe TRBD1 (5 bases). CDR3 length: 15 residues. V shed 3 bases and J shed 1 base, with 12 bases lying between them. Germline V gene lookup returns CDR1 SGHVS and CDR2 FNYEAQ. The CDR3 loop reads CASSFSAGQNTEAFF. The CDR3, as DNA: TGTGCCAGCAGCTTCTCCGCAGGACAGAACACTGAAGCTTTCTTT.

This clonotype was counted only a few times. The chain has TRBV9 and TRBJ1-1; no clear D. V was clipped by 7 bases and J by 3 bases, with 19 bases between them. Germline CDR1 reads SGDLS; CDR2 reads YYNGEE. CDR3 length: 15 residues. As DNA, the CDR3 is TGTGCCAGCGGGTCGGTTCTGGCGAGGGACACTGAAGCTTTCTTT. It yields the protein CASGSVLARDTEAFF.

The chain employs TRBV19 and TRBJ2-7; 8 nucleotides match TRBD2. Germline-derived CDR1 and CDR2 are LNHDA and SQIVND (reference sequence). After removal of 6 bases from V and 2 bases from J, the junction contained 3 bases not matched to a gene. The CDR3 covers 13 residues. The DNA of the CDR3 is TGTGCCAGTAGGAGCGGGGGAACCTACGAGCAGTACTTC. Translating gives CASRSGGTYEQYF.